Listed below are T cell receptor beta chains from one sample, sequenced in a study of T cell repertoires in cytomegalovirus infection. TCRdb reanalysed the reads using MiXCR and keeps one entry per CDR3 protein. This table holds 180,000 or so distinct CDR3 sequences, 17% found once. Sample: CD8+ T cells from PBMCs. The receptors come from a human donor in good health (CMV status not recorded). Some clones in this sample may be carry-over from other donors' samples. The CDR3 runs from the conserved cysteine through the conserved F or W.

v_call cdr3_aa
TRBV4-3 CASSQDPGEAFF
TRBV5-1 CASSSGDSTYEQYF
TRBV6-2/TRBV6-3 CASLGSGSSYEQYF
TRBV7-8 CASSLIASDFNEKLFF
TRBV7-9 CASSVPPGQDGTQYF
TRBV10-3 CAIRDTQGGANTEAFF
TRBV7-2 CASSVLGVGYEQYF
TRBV9 CASSQDRGWLNTEAFF
TRBV14 CASSPQGTNYGYTF
TRBV7-9 CASSFSTVRGYEQYF
TRBV28 CASSFWHQDSPLHF
TRBV12-3/TRBV12-4 CASSQGVYEQYF
TRBV12-3/TRBV12-4 CASSLAGGERGELFF
TRBV7-8 CASSSHTGGPTYEQYF
TRBV7-2 CASSVDSSLYEQYF
TRBV4-1 CASSLQEYLNSNTEAFF
TRBV7-2 CASSLGGFGEPQHF
TRBV7-6 CASSQVEVLENTEAFF
TRBV28 CASSFPLYSNQPQHF
TRBV10-3 CAISAGTPGYTF
TRBV27 CASSFNPGASTDTQYF
TRBV10-1 CARQGAEETQYF
TRBV28 CASTVGASTDTQYF
TRBV6-8 CASSYGQLNTEAFF
TRBV6-2/TRBV6-3 CASSDAHGTPYEQYF
TRBV12-3/TRBV12-4 CASSLGAGANVLTF
TRBV6-1 CASSLGQEITYEQYF
TRBV7-6 CASSFPRGEAKRNNEQFF
TRBV19 CASSIGWAGGLDEQFF
TRBV7-8 CASSFAADTSSYEQYF
TRBV7-8 CASSSGLAGASGTDTQYF
TRBV7-9 CASSLAGTGRDGYTF
TRBV28 CASSSGPNNEQFF
TRBV7-2 CASSGQVTSEAFF
TRBV6-2/TRBV6-3 CASSYYGGYEQYF
TRBV7-6 CASSLSGGVGEQYF
TRBV19 CATNRGVGARWDTQYF
TRBV2 CASSDDGVGWANQPQHF
TRBV6-6 CASSSTGTVNEQYF
TRBV29-1 CSVGGTEAFF
TRBV7-9 CASSQRWTLGRETQYF